The rows below give T cell receptor beta chains drawn from one sample of a study of blood T cell repertoires in COVID-19. TCRdb keeps only in-frame clones here, not all; method: immunoSEQ multiplex PCR. The sample holds some 180,000 clones; around 80% are singletons and the top ten take around 14%. Input material: peripheral blood. Every receptor here comes from a human donor in a cohort sampled during active COVID-19. The CDR3 runs from the conserved cysteine through the conserved F or W. A D gene is named only where the DNA matches it firmly. Clone sizes are given selectively: once, few, many, or a class where the clone is expanded.

CDR3: CASSTRVSNQPQHF
DNA: TGTGCCAGCAGCACACGGGTCAGCAATCAGCCCCAGCATTTT
D: -
V: TRBV7-2
size: -
J: TRBJ1-5

CDR3: CASRAGVREQYF
DNA: TGTGCCAGCAGGGCAGGGGTGAGGGAGCAGTACTTC
D: -
V: TRBV28
size: -
J: TRBJ2-7

CDR3: CASSRRTGGRQPQHF
DNA: TGTGCCAGCAGTCGGAGGACAGGGGGCAGGCAGCCCCAGCATTTT
D: TRBD1
V: TRBV28
size: -
J: TRBJ1-5

CDR3: CASSLKGRGAVEQFF
DNA: TGTGCCAGCAGCCTTAAAGGTCGGGGGGCGGTTGAGCAGTTCTTC
D: -
V: TRBV14
size: -
J: TRBJ2-1

CDR3: CASSLAQMNTEAFF
DNA: TGTGCCAGCAGCTTGGCACAGATGAACACTGAAGCTTTCTTT
D: -
V: TRBV5-8
size: once
J: TRBJ1-1

CDR3: CASSPVEGLSYNEQFF
DNA: TGCGCCAGCAGCCCGGTAGAGGGTTTGTCCTACAATGAGCAGTTCTTC
D: -
V: TRBV5-1
size: -
J: TRBJ2-1

CDR3: CASSPRWNTEAFF
DNA: TGTGCCAGCAGCCCCCGTTGGAACACTGAAGCTTTCTTT
D: -
V: TRBV3-1/TRBV3-2
size: -
J: TRBJ1-1

CDR3: CASSLFGPGLNSPLHF
DNA: -
D: -
V: TRBV28
size: once
J: TRBJ1-6

CDR3: CASSKNRGSEQYF
DNA: TGTGCCAGCAGTAAAAACAGGGGTTCCGAGCAGTACTTC
D: TRBD1
V: TRBV2
size: -
J: TRBJ2-7

CDR3: CASTKHRQETQYF
DNA: TGTGCCAGCACGAAGCATCGGCAAGAGACCCAGTACTTC
D: -
V: TRBV12-3/TRBV12-4
size: -
J: TRBJ2-5

CDR3: CATSDWTRDEQFF
DNA: TGTGCCACCAGTGATTGGACTAGAGATGAGCAGTTCTTC
D: TRBD2
V: TRBV24-1
size: -
J: TRBJ2-1

CDR3: CASRRGAGANEQFF
DNA: TGCGCCAGCAGGAGAGGGGCAGGGGCCAATGAGCAGTTCTTC
D: -
V: TRBV5-1
size: few
J: TRBJ2-1

CDR3: CASGGGASTDTQYF
DNA: TGTGCCAGCGGGGGGGGTGCTAGCACAGATACGCAGTATTTT
D: TRBD2
V: TRBV28
size: once
J: TRBJ2-3

CDR3: CASSLESYEQYF
DNA: TGTGCCAGCAGTTTGGAGTCCTACGAGCAGTACTTC
D: -
V: TRBV12-3/TRBV12-4
size: -
J: TRBJ2-7

CDR3: CASNPRGRQTEAFF
DNA: TGTGCCAGCAACCCCAGGGGAAGACAGACTGAAGCTTTCTTT
D: -
V: TRBV28
size: -
J: TRBJ1-1

CDR3: CASSYTGPSNYGYTF
DNA: TGTGCCAGCAGTTATACAGGGCCTTCTAACTATGGCTACACCTTC
D: -
V: TRBV6-5
size: -
J: TRBJ1-2

CDR3: CASSAGGRSSTDTQYF
DNA: TGTGCCAGCAGCGCCGGGGGGCGCTCTAGCACAGATACGCAGTATTTT
D: -
V: TRBV21-1
size: -
J: TRBJ2-3

CDR3: CASSEALRGTYGYTF
DNA: TGTGCCAGCAGTGAAGCGCTTCGGGGAACTTATGGCTACACCTTC
D: -
V: TRBV6-1
size: many
J: TRBJ1-2

CDR3: CASSLGGARGYTF
DNA: TGTGCCAGCAGTTTAGGGGGGGCTCGTGGCTACACCTTC
D: -
V: TRBV28
size: -
J: TRBJ1-2

CDR3: CASSYPQGGEETQYF
DNA: TGTGCCAGCAGTTACCCGCAGGGAGGGGAAGAGACCCAGTACTTC
D: TRBD2
V: TRBV6-6
size: -
J: TRBJ2-5

CDR3: CASSQEGQQVMGNTIYF
DNA: TGTGCCAGCAGCCAAGAGGGACAGCAGGTTATGGGAAACACCATATATTTT
D: TRBD1
V: TRBV4-2
size: -
J: TRBJ1-3

CDR3: CASRVAGGPNEQFF
DNA: TGTGCCAGCAGGGTGGCGGGAGGGCCCAATGAGCAGTTCTTC
D: TRBD2
V: TRBV13
size: -
J: TRBJ2-1

CDR3: CASSETLLAGAYNEQFF
DNA: TGTGCCAGCAGTGAAACCCTCCTAGCGGGAGCCTACAATGAGCAGTTCTTC
D: TRBD2
V: TRBV6-1
size: -
J: TRBJ2-1

CDR3: CASSYRRPQGNQPQHF
DNA: TGTGCCAGCAGTTACCGTCGGCCCCAGGGCAATCAGCCCCAGCATTTT
D: -
V: TRBV6-5
size: -
J: TRBJ1-5

CDR3: CASSPGGAALYEQYF
DNA: TGTGCCAGCAGCCCGGGGGGGGCCGCCCTCTACGAGCAGTACTTC
D: TRBD2
V: TRBV5-4
size: -
J: TRBJ2-7

CDR3: CASSGQSKNIQYF
DNA: TGCGCCAGCAGTGGACAGTCCAAAAACATTCAGTACTTC
D: -
V: TRBV5-1
size: -
J: TRBJ2-4

CDR3: CASSSNRDRVREQYF
DNA: TGTGCCAGCAGCTCAAACCGGGACAGGGTGCGGGAGCAGTACTTC
D: TRBD1
V: TRBV5-8
size: -
J: TRBJ2-7

CDR3: CASSRGQEFGTEAFF
DNA: TGCGCCAGCAGCCGGGGACAGGAATTTGGCACTGAAGCTTTCTTT
D: TRBD1
V: TRBV5-1
size: -
J: TRBJ1-1

CDR3: CASTSGTSGRATREQYF
DNA: TGCGCCAGCACCTCGGGGACTAGCGGGAGGGCCACTCGCGAGCAGTACTTC
D: TRBD2
V: TRBV10-2
size: -
J: TRBJ2-7

CDR3: CASSLPPKGTGKRYEQYF
DNA: TGTGCCAGCAGCTTACCACCCAAAGGGACAGGGAAACGGTACGAGCAGTACTTC
D: TRBD1
V: TRBV7-2
size: -
J: TRBJ2-7

CDR3: CASSEHPGGVWEQYF
DNA: TGTGCCAGCAGTGAACACCCAGGGGGCGTATGGGAGCAGTACTTC
D: TRBD1
V: TRBV6-1
size: -
J: TRBJ2-7

CDR3: CASSYVYDLYQAKNIQYF
DNA: TGTGCCAGCAGTTATGTCTACGACTTATACCAAGCCAAAAACATTCAGTACTTC
D: -
V: TRBV28
size: -
J: TRBJ2-4

CDR3: CASVLCLAGTAYNEQFF
DNA: TGTGCCAGCGTCTTGTGCCTAGCGGGGACTGCCTACAATGAGCAGTTCTTC
D: TRBD2
V: TRBV28
size: -
J: TRBJ2-1

CDR3: CASSSRTRNGDEQFF
DNA: TGTGCCAGCAGCTCTCGGACTAGGAACGGCGATGAGCAGTTCTTC
D: TRBD2
V: TRBV11-2
size: -
J: TRBJ2-1

CDR3: CAWSVPRVAAGELFF
DNA: TGTGCCTGGAGTGTTCCCAGGGTCGCGGCAGGGGAGCTGTTTTTT
D: -
V: TRBV30
size: -
J: TRBJ2-2

CDR3: CASSPPRTTNEKLFF
DNA: TGTGCCAGCTCACCACCCAGGACAACTAATGAAAAACTGTTTTTT
D: -
V: TRBV18
size: -
J: TRBJ1-4

CDR3: CASSLGGGGYGYTF
DNA: TGTGCCAGCAGTTTAGGAGGGGGGGGCTATGGCTACACCTTC
D: -
V: TRBV28
size: -
J: TRBJ1-2

CDR3: CASSLWGGTADTQYF
DNA: TGTGCCAGCAGTTTATGGGGGGGAACCGCAGATACGCAGTATTTT
D: TRBD2
V: TRBV27
size: -
J: TRBJ2-3

CDR3: CSVRQEANEQFF
DNA: TGCAGCGTTCGGCAGGAGGCCAATGAGCAGTTCTTC
D: -
V: TRBV29-1
size: -
J: TRBJ2-1

CDR3: CSVRDNPAQYF
DNA: TGCAGCGTCCGAGACAACCCCGCGCAGTATTTT
D: -
V: TRBV29-1
size: -
J: TRBJ2-3

CDR3: CASSSWGRGLMNTEAFF
DNA: TGTGCCAGCAGCTCTTGGGGGCGAGGTCTTATGAACACTGAAGCTTTCTTT
D: -
V: TRBV7-9
size: -
J: TRBJ1-1

CDR3: CSASIGAGGGDTQYF
DNA: TGCAGTGCTAGTATCGGAGCGGGAGGTGGGGATACGCAGTATTTT
D: TRBD2
V: TRBV20-1
size: -
J: TRBJ2-3

CDR3: CASSFGTTYEQYF
DNA: TGTGCCAGCAGCTTCGGCACTACCTACGAGCAGTACTTC
D: -
V: TRBV7-9
size: -
J: TRBJ2-7

CDR3: CASSLTSGNRELFF
DNA: TGCGCCAGCAGCCTTACTAGCGGGAACAGGGAGCTGTTTTTT
D: TRBD2
V: TRBV5-1
size: -
J: TRBJ2-2

CDR3: CASRDFSGSNQPQHF
DNA: TGTGCCAGTAGGGATTTTTCGGGGTCTAATCAGCCCCAGCATTTT
D: -
V: TRBV19
size: -
J: TRBJ1-5

CDR3: CASSREQGRSYEQYF
DNA: TGTGCCAGCTCACGCGAACAGGGGCGCTCCTACGAGCAGTACTTC
D: TRBD1
V: TRBV18
size: -
J: TRBJ2-7

CDR3: CASSLLTGKGTEAFF
DNA: TGTGCCAGCAGTCTCTTAACAGGGAAAGGCACTGAAGCTTTCTTT
D: -
V: TRBV6-6
size: -
J: TRBJ1-1

CDR3: CAISTGGYTGELFF
DNA: TGTGCCATCAGCACCGGGGGATACACCGGGGAGCTGTTTTTT
D: -
V: TRBV10-3
size: -
J: TRBJ2-2